One T cell receptor beta chain is described in this entry. Produced via immunoSEQ multiplex PCR; TCRdb's table is partial and in-frame only. This sample carries about 400,000 clones, roughly 85% of them seen once, and the ten largest clones take around 7.3%. The data are from a study of Ad26.COV2.S vaccination and SARS-CoV-2 variants. Overall study context: As a participant in COV1001, the donor was in the Ad26.COV2.S trial arm. Ad26.COV2.S was injected intramuscularly once or twice, 56 days apart.

The treatment was: around 19 received Ad26.COV2.S at low or high dose, single or two shots; about 5 received placebo; per-sample allocation not given. The samples were gathered on day 63 after the first injection of vaccine or placebo. Vaccination employed an Ad26 vector expressing the Wuhan-strain SARS-CoV-2 spike. This TCR was recovered from a person aged 18-65 years who received the Ad26.COV2.S COVID-19 vaccine or a placebo. The starting material was peripheral blood, obtained in a trial of Ad26.COV2.S vaccine versus placebo.

CDR3 sequence reads: CASSVEPTHHNEQFF. The CDR3 DNA follows: TGTGCCAGCAGCGTAGAGCCGACCCATCACAATGAGCAGTTCTTC. The chain couples TRBV9 to TRBJ2-1; D gene uncertain. Germline V gene data show CDR1 as SGDLS and CDR2 as YYNGEE. V was cut by 0 bases and J by 5 bases, with 12 bases left in between. The CDR3 runs to 15 residues.